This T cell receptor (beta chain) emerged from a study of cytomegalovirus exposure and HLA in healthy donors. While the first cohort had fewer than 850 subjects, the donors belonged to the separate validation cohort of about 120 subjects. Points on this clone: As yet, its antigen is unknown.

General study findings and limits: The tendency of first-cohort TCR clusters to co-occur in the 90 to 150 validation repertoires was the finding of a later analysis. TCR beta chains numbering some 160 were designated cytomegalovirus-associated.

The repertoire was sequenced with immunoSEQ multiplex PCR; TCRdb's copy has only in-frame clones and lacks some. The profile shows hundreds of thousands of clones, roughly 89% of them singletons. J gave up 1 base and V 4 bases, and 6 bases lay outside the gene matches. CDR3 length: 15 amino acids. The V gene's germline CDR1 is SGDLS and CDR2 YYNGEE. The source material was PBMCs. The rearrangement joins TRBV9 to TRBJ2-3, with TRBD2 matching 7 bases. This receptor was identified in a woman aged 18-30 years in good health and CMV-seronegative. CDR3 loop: CASSSLALGTDTQYF. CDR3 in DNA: TGTGCCAGCAGCTCACTAGCGTTGGGCACAGATACGCAGTATTTT.